This T cell receptor beta chain was documented in a study of identical twins. With regard to this clonotype: The antigen remains unidentified.

TCRdb fed the 5' RACE reads into MiXCR, producing one record per CDR3 protein. The profile shows about 530,000 distinct CDR3 sequences, about 16% of them singletons. Trimming left V 5 bases short and J 5 bases short, with 9 bases between. Germline assignment: CDR1 MNHNY and CDR2 SVGAGI (reference sequence). The CDR3 covers 12 residues. General study points: Insertions ran lower in abundant cord blood beta clonotypes, though not in memory repertoires. In monozygotic twins, models underestimated the sharing of out-of-frame TCR alpha.

This sample was also put to use in a study of yellow fever vaccine responses in identical twins. In that study: Twin vaccine T cell responses reportedly seemed partly convergent, partly personalized.

The origin of this receptor is a young woman in good health. This chain links TRBV6-6 with TRBJ1-1, with D possibly TRBD1 on 6 matching bases. The source material was CD4+ T cells sorted from blood. The CDR3 coding sequence is TGTGCCAGCAGTCGACAGGAAACTGAAGCTTTCTTT. Translation gives CASSRQETEAFF.